What follows is one T cell receptor beta chain and its context. The repertoire was sequenced with immunoSEQ multiplex PCR; TCRdb's copy has only in-frame clones and lacks some. The table records 120,000 or so clones, 90% of them present only once. The source of the sample is a study of blood T cell repertoires in COVID-19. Per germline, CDR1 SGHNT and CDR2 YYREEE (reference sequence). The CDR3 runs to 14 residues. With V trimmed by 7 bases and J by 5 bases, 5 bases remained unmatched. This TCR was recovered from a man between 60 and 75 years old with COVID-19, enrolled during active disease. The rearrangement uses TRBV5-4 and TRBJ2-1, with 11 bases identical to TRBD2. The sequenced material came from peripheral blood. The CDR3 is CASGLLAGDNEQFF. The CDR3 bases are TGTGCCAGCGGATTACTAGCGGGAGACAATGAGCAGTTCTTC.